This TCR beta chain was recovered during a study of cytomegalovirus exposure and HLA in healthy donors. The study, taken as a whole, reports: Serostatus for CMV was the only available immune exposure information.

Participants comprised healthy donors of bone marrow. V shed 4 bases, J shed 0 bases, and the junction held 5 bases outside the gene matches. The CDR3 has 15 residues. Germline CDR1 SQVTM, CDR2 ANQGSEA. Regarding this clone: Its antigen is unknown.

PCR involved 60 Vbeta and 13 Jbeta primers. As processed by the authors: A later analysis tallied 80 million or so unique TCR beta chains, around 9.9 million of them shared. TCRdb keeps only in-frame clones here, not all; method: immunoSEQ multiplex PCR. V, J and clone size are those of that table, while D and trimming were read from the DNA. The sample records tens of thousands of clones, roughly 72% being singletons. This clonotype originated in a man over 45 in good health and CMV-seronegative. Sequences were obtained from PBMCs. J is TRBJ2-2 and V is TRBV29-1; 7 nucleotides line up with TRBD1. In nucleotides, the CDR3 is TGCAGCGTTGGGCCAGGGGGTACGAACACCGGGGAGCTGTTTTTT. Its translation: CSVGPGGTNTGELFF.